This T cell receptor (beta chain) was sequenced in a study of a mutant IDH1 vaccine in newly diagnosed glioma. On the study more broadly: In weeks 1, 3, 5, 7, 11, 15, 19 and 23, patients were vaccinated. Beginning 4-6 weeks after radiotherapy alone, or with temozolomide cycles, vaccination took place. Antecedent treatment encompassed radiotherapy, temozolomide, or their combination; the majority received both.

The time point is: week 11, during vaccination. The investigators gave 300 ug of mutant IDH1 20-mer peptide in each vaccine dose, together with topical imiquimod. This clone appeared a few times. What it binds is not known. The CDR3 sequence is 11 residues long. CDR1 GTSNPN and CDR2 SVGIG come from the germline V gene (reference sequence). V was clipped by 2 bases and J by 8 bases, with 9 bases between them. Libraries were prepared by immunoSEQ multiplex PCR; TCRdb keeps only in-frame clonotypes and omits some of them. Seen here are some 60,000 clones, about 80% observed once, and the top ten hold roughly 3.5%.

The source material was PBMCs, sampled from a glioma patient whose treatment included an IDH1 peptide vaccine. V is TRBV30 and J is TRBJ1-2; D call uncertain. The sequence was obtained from a man aged 25-40 years with glioma. CDR3: CAWSQGSGYTF. The CDR3 DNA reads TGTGCCTGGAGTCAAGGGAGCGGCTACACCTTC. The variable domain in full, completed from reference TRBV30 and TRBJ1-2, reads SQTIHQWPATLVQPVGSPLSLECTVEGTSNPNLYWYRQAAGRGLQLLFYSVGIGQISSEVPQNLSASRPQDRQFILSSKKLLLSDSGFYLCAWSQGSGYTFGSGTRLTVV.